The clone carrying this T cell receptor beta chain was seen a few times. Germline CDR1 MNHEY, CDR2 SVGEGT. V gave up 0 bases and J gave up 10 bases; unmatched junction bases: 7. The CDR3 loop spans 15 amino acids. This entry belongs to a study of molecular identifiers for immune sequencing clone quantification. TCRdb recomputed calls from the PCR reads with MiXCR, one row per CDR3 protein. The sample consists of about 640,000 distinct CDR3 sequences, about 20% of them appearing once. The V and J genes are TRBV6-2 or TRBV6-3 and TRBJ2-1; 9 nucleotides line up with TRBD2. Sequencing used naive CD8+ T cells from blood, with Jurkat cell RNA spiked in. Subset specified: FACS-sorted CD8+CD4-CCR7+CD45RA+ naive T cells. The TCR sequence derives from a human donor in good health. Some libraries in this study had Jurkat cell RNA spiked in. The CDR3 loop reads CASSYSAGAGGEQFF. In nucleotides, the CDR3 is TGTGCCAGCAGTTACTCAGCGGGAGCGGGGGGCGAGCAGTTCTTC.